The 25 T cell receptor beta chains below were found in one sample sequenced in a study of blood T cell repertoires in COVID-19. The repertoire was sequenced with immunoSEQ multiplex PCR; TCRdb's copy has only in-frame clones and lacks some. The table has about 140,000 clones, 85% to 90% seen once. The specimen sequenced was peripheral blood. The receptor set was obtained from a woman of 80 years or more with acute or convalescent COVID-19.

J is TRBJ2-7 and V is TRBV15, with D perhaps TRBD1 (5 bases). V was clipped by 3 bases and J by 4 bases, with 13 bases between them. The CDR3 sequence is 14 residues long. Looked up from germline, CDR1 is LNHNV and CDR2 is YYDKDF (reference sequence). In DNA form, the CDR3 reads TGTGCCACCAGCAGTGGGGCTAGGGGTTACGAGCAGTACTTC. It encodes CATSSGARGYEQYF.

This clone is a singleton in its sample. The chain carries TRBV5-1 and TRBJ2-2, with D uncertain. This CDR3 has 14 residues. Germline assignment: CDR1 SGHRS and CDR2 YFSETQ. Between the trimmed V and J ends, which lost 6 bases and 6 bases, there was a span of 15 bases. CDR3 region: CASKAAVTAGELFF. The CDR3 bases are TGCGCCAGCAAGGCGGCAGTTACCGCCGGGGAGCTGTTTTTT.

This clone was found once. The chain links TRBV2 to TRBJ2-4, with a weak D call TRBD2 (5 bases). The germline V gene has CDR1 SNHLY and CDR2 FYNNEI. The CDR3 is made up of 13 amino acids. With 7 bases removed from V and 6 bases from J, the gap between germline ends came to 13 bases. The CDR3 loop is CASTSGKLNIQYF. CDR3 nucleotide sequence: TGTGCCAGCACCTCGGGGAAGTTAAACATTCAGTACTTC.

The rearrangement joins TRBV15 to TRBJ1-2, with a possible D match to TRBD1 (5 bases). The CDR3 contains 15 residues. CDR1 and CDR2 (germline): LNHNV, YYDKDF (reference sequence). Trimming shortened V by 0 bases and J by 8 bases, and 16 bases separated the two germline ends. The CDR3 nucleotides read TGTGCCACCAGCAGAGATTCGCAGGGAGGTAGAGGCTACACCTTC. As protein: CATSRDSQGGRGYTF.

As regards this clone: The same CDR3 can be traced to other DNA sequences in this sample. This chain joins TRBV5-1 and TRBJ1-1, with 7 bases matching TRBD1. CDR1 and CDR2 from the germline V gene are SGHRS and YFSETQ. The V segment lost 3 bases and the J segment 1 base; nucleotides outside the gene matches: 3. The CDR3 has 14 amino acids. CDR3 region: CASSSQGQNTEAFF. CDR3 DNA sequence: TGCGCCAGCAGCTCACAGGGGCAGAACACTGAAGCTTTCTTT.

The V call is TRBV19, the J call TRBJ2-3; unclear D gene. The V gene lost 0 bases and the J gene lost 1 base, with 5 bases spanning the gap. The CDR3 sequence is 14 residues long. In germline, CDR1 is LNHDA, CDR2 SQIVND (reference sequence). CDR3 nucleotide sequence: TGTGCCAGTAGTATAGAGCCGGGCACAGATACGCAGTATTTT. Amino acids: CASSIEPGTDTQYF.

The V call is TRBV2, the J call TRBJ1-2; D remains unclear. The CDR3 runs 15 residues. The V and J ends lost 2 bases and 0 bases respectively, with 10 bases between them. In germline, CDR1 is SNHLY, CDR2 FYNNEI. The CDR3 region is CASSESGLPNYGYTF. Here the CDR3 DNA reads TGTGCCAGCAGTGAAAGCGGGCTACCTAACTATGGCTACACCTTC.

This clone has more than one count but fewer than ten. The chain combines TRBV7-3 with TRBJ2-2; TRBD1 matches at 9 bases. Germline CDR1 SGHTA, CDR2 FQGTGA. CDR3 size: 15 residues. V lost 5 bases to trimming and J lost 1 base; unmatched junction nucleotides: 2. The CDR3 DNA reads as TGTGCCAGCAGCCAGACAGGGGGGAACACCGGGGAGCTGTTTTTT. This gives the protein CASSQTGGNTGELFF.

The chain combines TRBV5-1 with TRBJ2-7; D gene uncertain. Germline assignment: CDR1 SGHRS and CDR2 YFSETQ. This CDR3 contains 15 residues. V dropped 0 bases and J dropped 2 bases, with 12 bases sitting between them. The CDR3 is CASSLGQALTYEQYF. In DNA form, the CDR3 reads TGCGCCAGCAGCTTGGGGCAGGCATTGACCTACGAGCAGTACTTC.

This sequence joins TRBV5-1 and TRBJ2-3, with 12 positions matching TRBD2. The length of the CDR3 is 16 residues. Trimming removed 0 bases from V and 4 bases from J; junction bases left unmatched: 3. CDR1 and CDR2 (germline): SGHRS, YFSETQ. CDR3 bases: TGCGCCAGCAGCTTGGCGCTAGCGGGGGGGCCAGATACGCAGTATTTT. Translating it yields CASSLALAGGPDTQYF. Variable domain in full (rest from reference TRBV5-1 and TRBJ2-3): KAGVTQTPRYLIKTRGQQVTLSCSPISGHRSVSWYQQTPGQGLQFLFEYFSETQRNKGNFPGRFSGRQFSNSRSEMNVSTLELGDSALYLCASSLALAGGPDTQYFGPGTRLTVL.

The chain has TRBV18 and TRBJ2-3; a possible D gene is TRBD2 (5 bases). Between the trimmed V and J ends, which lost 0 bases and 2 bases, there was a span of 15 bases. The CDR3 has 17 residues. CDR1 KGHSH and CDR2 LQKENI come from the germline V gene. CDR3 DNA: TGTGCCAGCTCACCACCTGGCCGGGGATCGTACACAGATACGCAGTATTTT. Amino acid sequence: CASSPPGRGSYTDTQYF.

The CDR3 reads CASSMRDSSPTEQYF. The CDR3 DNA follows: TGTGCCAGTAGTATGCGGGACAGTTCGCCTACGGAGCAGTACTTC. The chain couples TRBV19 to TRBJ2-7; a weak D match, TRBD1 (7 bases). This CDR3 has 15 amino acids. With 3 bases removed from V and 7 bases from J, the gap between germline ends came to 19 bases. Germline assignment: CDR1 LNHDA and CDR2 SQIVND (reference sequence).

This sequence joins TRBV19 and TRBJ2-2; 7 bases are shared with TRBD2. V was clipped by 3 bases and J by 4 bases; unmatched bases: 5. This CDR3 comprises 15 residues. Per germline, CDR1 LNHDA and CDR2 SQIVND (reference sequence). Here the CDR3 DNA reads TGTGCCAGTAGTATTCGGGGGGTAGGCACCGGGGAGCTGTTTTTT. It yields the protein CASSIRGVGTGELFF.

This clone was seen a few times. CDR3 amino acids: CASSQVQEPDTQYF. The CDR3 nucleotides read TGTGCCAGCAGCCAAGTTCAGGAACCAGATACGCAGTATTTT. The J gene is TRBJ2-3, the V gene TRBV3-1 (or the pseudogene TRBV3-2); no clear D. V was clipped by 1 base and J by 4 bases, with 9 bases between them. This CDR3 comprises 14 residues. Germline lookup yields CDR1 LGHDT and CDR2 YNNKEL (reference sequence).

CDR3 region: CASSNTQAGITEAFF. The CDR3 nucleotides read TGTGCCAGCTCGAATACCCAGGCGGGGATCACTGAAGCTTTCTTT. J is TRBJ1-1 and V is TRBV18, with no clear D. The V end was cut by 6 bases, the J end by 4 bases, with 18 bases between. Germline CDR1 reads KGHSH; CDR2 reads LQKENI. CDR3 length: 15 residues.

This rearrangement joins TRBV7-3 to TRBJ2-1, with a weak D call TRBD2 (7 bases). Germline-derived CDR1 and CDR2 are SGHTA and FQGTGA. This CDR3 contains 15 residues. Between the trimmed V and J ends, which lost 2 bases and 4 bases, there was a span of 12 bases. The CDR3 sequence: CASSLGAGAYNEQFF. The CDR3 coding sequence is TGTGCCAGCAGCTTAGGGGCGGGGGCTTACAATGAGCAGTTCTTC. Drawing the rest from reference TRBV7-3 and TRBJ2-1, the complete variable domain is GAGVSQTPSNKVTEKGKYVELRCDPISGHTALYWYRQSLGQGPEFLIYFQGTGAADDSGLPNDRFFAVRPEGSVSTLKIQRTERGDSAVYLCASSLGAGAYNEQFFGPGTRLTVL.

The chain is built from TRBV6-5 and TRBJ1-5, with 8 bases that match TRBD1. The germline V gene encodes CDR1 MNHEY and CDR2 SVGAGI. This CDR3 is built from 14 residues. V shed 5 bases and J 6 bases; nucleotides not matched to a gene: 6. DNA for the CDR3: TGTGCCAGCAGTCCACAGGGACAGGCTCAGCCCCAGCATTTT. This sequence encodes CASSPQGQAQPQHF.

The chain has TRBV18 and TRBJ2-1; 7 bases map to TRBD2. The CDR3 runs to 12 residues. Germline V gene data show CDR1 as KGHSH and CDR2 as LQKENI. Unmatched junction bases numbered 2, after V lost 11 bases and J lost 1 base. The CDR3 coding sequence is TGTGCCTCGGGGGGTTCCTACAATGAGCAGTTCTTC. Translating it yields CASGGSYNEQFF.

CDR3: CAISETSMNTEAFF. The CDR3 coding sequence is TGTGCCATCAGTGAGACATCCATGAACACTGAAGCTTTCTTT. The chain employs TRBV10-3 and TRBJ1-1; no clear D. This CDR3 contains 14 residues. V shed 2 bases and J shed 0 bases, with 7 bases lying between them. The V gene's germline CDR1 is ENHRY and CDR2 SYGVKD.

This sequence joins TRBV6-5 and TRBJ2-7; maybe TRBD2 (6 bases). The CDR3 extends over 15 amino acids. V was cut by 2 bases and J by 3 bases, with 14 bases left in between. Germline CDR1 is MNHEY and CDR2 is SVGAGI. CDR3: CASSYATGLNYEQYF. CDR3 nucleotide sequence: TGTGCCAGCAGTTACGCGACCGGACTAAACTACGAGCAGTACTTC.

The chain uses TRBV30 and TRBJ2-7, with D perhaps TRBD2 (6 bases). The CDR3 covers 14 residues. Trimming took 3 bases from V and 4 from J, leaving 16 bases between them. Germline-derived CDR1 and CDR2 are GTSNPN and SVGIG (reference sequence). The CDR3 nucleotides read TGTGCCTGGAGCGGCGACCGTGGGACTTACGAGCAGTACTTC. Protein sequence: CAWSGDRGTYEQYF.

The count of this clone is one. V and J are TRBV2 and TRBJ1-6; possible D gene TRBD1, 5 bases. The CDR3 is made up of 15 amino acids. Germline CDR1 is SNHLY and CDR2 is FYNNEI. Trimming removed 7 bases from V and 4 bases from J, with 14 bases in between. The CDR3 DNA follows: TGTGCCAGCACCACCCTTGGGGCTTATAATTCACCCCTCCACTTT. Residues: CASTTLGAYNSPLHF.

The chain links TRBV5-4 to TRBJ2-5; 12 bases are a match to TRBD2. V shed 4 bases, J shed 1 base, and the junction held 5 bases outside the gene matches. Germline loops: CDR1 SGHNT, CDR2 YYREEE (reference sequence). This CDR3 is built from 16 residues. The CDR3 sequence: CASSTPSGGAQETQYF. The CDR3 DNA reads TGTGCCAGCAGCACCCCTAGCGGGGGGGCCCAAGAGACCCAGTACTTC.

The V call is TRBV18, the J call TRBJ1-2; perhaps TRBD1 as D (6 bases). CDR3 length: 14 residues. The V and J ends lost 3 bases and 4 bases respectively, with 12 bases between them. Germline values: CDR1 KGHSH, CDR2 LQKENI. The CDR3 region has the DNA TGTGCCAGCTCACCGGTACAGGGCACCTATGGCTACACCTTC. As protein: CASSPVQGTYGYTF.

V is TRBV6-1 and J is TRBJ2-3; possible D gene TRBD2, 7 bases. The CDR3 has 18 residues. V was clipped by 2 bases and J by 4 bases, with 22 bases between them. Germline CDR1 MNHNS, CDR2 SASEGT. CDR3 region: CASSELLGVGGQADTQYF. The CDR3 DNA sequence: TGTGCCAGCAGTGAATTACTTGGGGTGGGGGGGCAAGCAGATACGCAGTATTTT.